This entry lists 26 T cell receptor beta chains sequenced from one sample in a study of blood T cell repertoires in COVID-19. The method was immunoSEQ multiplex PCR; TCRdb's version includes in-frame clones alone and lacks a portion of them. The sample yields approximately 200,000 clones, around 94% seen once. Sequenced input: peripheral blood. The receptors shown here come from a young man with COVID-19, enrolled during active disease.

The chain employs TRBV9 and TRBJ2-1; 10 nucleotides line up with TRBD2. The length of the CDR3 is 14 residues. Germline V gene data show CDR1 as SGDLS and CDR2 as YYNGEE. Germline trimming cut 4 bases from V and 10 bases from J; bases unmatched to any gene: 8. CDR3 in DNA: TGTGCCAGCAGCCCGAGCGGGGGGGACGTCGAGCAGTTCTTC. It translates to CASSPSGGDVEQFF.

This chain joins TRBV18 and TRBJ2-7; 9 nucleotides match TRBD2. V dropped 4 bases and J dropped 4; count of bases not matched to a gene: 8. Germline V gene data show CDR1 as KGHSH and CDR2 as LQKENI. The CDR3 length is 15 residues. The CDR3 DNA reads as TGTGCCAGCTCACTGAGCGGGGGGCCGCCTTACGAGCAGTACTTC. Translated: CASSLSGGPPYEQYF.

CDR3 bases: TGTGCCAGTAGTATAGGGACAGGGGGCATGGGTACTGAAGCTTTCTTT. It is translated as CASSIGTGGMGTEAFF. The chain recombines TRBV19 with TRBJ1-1; 11 bases agree with TRBD1. Germline CDR1 is LNHDA and CDR2 is SQIVND (reference sequence). V dropped 1 base and J dropped 5; count of bases not matched to a gene: 6. The CDR3 spans 16 residues. Full variable domain (rest looked up from reference TRBV19 and TRBJ1-1): DGGITQSPKYLFRKEGQNVTLSCEQNLNHDAMYWYRQDPGQGLRLIYYSQIVNDFQKGDIAEGYSVSREKKESFPLTVTSAQKNPTAFYLCASSIGTGGMGTEAFFGQGTRLTVV.

For the CDR3, the DNA is TGTGCCACCAGCAGAGACAGGGGTGAAGCTTTCTTT. Amino acid sequence: CATSRDRGEAFF. J is TRBJ1-1 and V is TRBV15; possibly TRBD1 for D (6 bases). The V end was cut by 0 bases, the J end by 7 bases, with 6 bases between. This CDR3 is 12 amino acids long. The germline gives CDR1 LNHNV, CDR2 YYDKDF (reference sequence).

The V call is TRBV18, the J call TRBJ1-2; D is perhaps TRBD1 (5 bases). Deletions cut 2 bases from V and 3 bases from J, with 10 bases between. The CDR3 loop spans 14 amino acids. From germline, CDR1 is KGHSH and CDR2 LQKENI. The CDR3: CASSPSGGDYGYTF. As DNA, the CDR3 is TGTGCCAGCTCACCAAGTGGGGGGGACTATGGCTACACCTTC.

The chain links TRBV9 to TRBJ1-2; the match to TRBD1 covers 8 bases. This CDR3 spans 14 amino acids. CDR1 and CDR2 (germline): SGDLS, YYNGEE. The ends lost 4 bases at V and 8 bases at J; junction bases unmatched: 10. The CDR3 DNA reads as TGTGCCAGCAGCACTCTACAGGGGGGAAAAGGCTACACCTTC. This gives the protein CASSTLQGGKGYTF.

This chain uses TRBV19 with TRBJ2-3, with D possibly being TRBD1 (6 bases). V lost 5 bases to trimming and J lost 2 bases, with 14 bases between them. Germline lookup yields CDR1 LNHDA and CDR2 SQIVND (reference sequence). This CDR3 has 15 amino acids. As DNA, the CDR3 is TGTGCCAGTAGTTCCAGGGACACCCCCACAGATACGCAGTATTTT. Protein sequence: CASSSRDTPTDTQYF.

The J gene is TRBJ2-7, the V gene TRBV11-2; TRBD1 matches at 9 bases. The CDR3 contains 17 residues. Per the germline V gene, CDR1 is SGHAT and CDR2 is FQNNGV. V shed 1 base, J shed 3 bases, and the junction held 10 bases outside the gene matches. CDR3: CASSLGVWDREVYEQYF. CDR3 bases: TGTGCCAGCAGCTTAGGTGTCTGGGACAGGGAGGTCTACGAGCAGTACTTC. Drawing the rest from reference TRBV11-2 and TRBJ2-7, the complete variable domain is EAGVAQSPRYKIIEKRQSVAFWCNPISGHATLYWYQQILGQGPKLLIQFQNNGVVDDSQLPKDRFSAERLKGVDSTLKIQPAKLEDSAVYLCASSLGVWDREVYEQYFGPGTRLTVT.

The rearrangement links TRBV4-1 to TRBJ2-3, with D maybe TRBD2 (5 bases). Trimming left V 3 bases short and J 0 bases short, with 13 bases between. The germline CDR1 and CDR2 sequences are MGHRA and YSYEKL. The CDR3 extends over 16 amino acids. The CDR3 reads CASSHVMGASTDTQYF. The CDR3 region has the DNA TGCGCCAGCAGCCACGTCATGGGAGCGAGCACAGATACGCAGTATTTT.

The chain combines TRBV6-1 with TRBJ1-6; D ambiguous. CDR1 is MNHNS, CDR2 SASEGT, per germline. The CDR3 sequence is 15 residues long. V was cut by 1 base and J by 6 bases, with 10 bases left in between. The CDR3 is CASSEVRVGNSPLHF. In DNA form, the CDR3 reads TGTGCCAGCAGTGAAGTACGGGTGGGTAATTCACCCCTCCACTTT.

The V gene is TRBV5-1, the J gene TRBJ1-1; 8 bases fit TRBD1. This CDR3 has 17 residues. V lost 2 bases to trimming and J lost 0 bases; unmatched junction nucleotides: 9. Looked up from germline, CDR1 is SGHRS and CDR2 is YFSETQ. The chain's CDR3 is CASSLPDRDTLNTEAFF. The CDR3 nucleotides are TGCGCCAGCAGCTTACCGGACAGGGATACACTGAACACTGAAGCTTTCTTT.

The chain uses TRBV30 and TRBJ2-7; 10 bases line up with TRBD2. Germline CDR1 reads GTSNPN; CDR2 reads SVGIG (reference sequence). This CDR3 is 15 amino acids long. V dropped 3 bases and J dropped 5; count of bases not matched to a gene: 10. The CDR3 is CAWRLAGTRGNEQYF. CDR3 DNA sequence: TGTGCCTGGAGACTAGCGGGGACACGAGGTAACGAGCAGTACTTC.

The rearrangement joins TRBV5-5 to TRBJ1-1; a weak D match, TRBD1 (5 bases). The CDR3 totals 14 residues. Germline values: CDR1 SGHKS, CDR2 YYEKEE (reference sequence). V dropped 0 bases and J dropped 4 bases, with 10 bases sitting between them. The DNA for the CDR3 is TGTGCCAGCAGCTTGGATTGGGGCTCCACTGAAGCTTTCTTT. This sequence encodes CASSLDWGSTEAFF.

This chain joins TRBV19 and TRBJ1-3; 9 positions agree with TRBD1. The V gene's germline CDR1 is LNHDA and CDR2 SQIVND (reference sequence). J was trimmed by 10 bases and V by 7 bases; bases with no gene match: 14. The CDR3 totals 15 residues. CDR3 sequence (DNA): TGTGCCAGTATCCAGGACGCCAGGACAGGGGAGACCATATATTTT. It codes for CASIQDARTGETIYF.

This clone was picked up one time. The chain is built from TRBV2 and TRBJ1-2, with unresolved D. Germline CDR1 and CDR2: SNHLY and FYNNEI. The ends were cut back, 1 base at V and 4 bases at J, with 10 bases in the middle. This CDR3 is built from 14 residues. Here the CDR3 reads CASSEEQSLYGYTF. CDR3 nucleotides: TGTGCCAGCAGTGAAGAACAGAGTCTCTATGGCTACACCTTC.

This CDR3 reads CAWSHLTGGGETQYF. CDR3 DNA: TGTGCCTGGAGTCATCTCACAGGGGGGGGAGAGACCCAGTACTTC. The chain carries TRBV30 and TRBJ2-5; D may be TRBD1 (8 bases). From germline, CDR1 is GTSNPN and CDR2 SVGIG (reference sequence). The CDR3 loop spans 15 amino acids. V gave up 2 bases and J gave up 4 bases, with 17 bases separating them.

V and J are TRBV7-3 and TRBJ2-2, with 7 nucleotides matching TRBD1. The ends lost 5 bases at V and 2 bases at J; junction bases unmatched: 8. The V gene's germline CDR1 is SGHTA and CDR2 FQGTGA. The CDR3 loop spans 16 amino acids. The CDR3 region has the DNA TGTGCCAGCAGCCCAGCCGGGACAGTAAACACCGGGGAGCTGTTTTTT. This translates into CASSPAGTVNTGELFF.

The J gene is TRBJ1-5, the V gene TRBV6-5, with a possible D match to TRBD1 (5 bases). The germline V gene has CDR1 MNHEY and CDR2 SVGAGI. V shed 2 bases and J shed 7 bases, with 12 bases lying between them. The CDR3 extends over 14 amino acids. CDR3: CASSYRGLGQPQHF. The CDR3 DNA reads TGTGCCAGCAGTTACAGGGGATTGGGGCAGCCCCAGCATTTT.

The chain uses TRBV19 and TRBJ1-1, with 8 nucleotides matching TRBD1. Per the germline V gene, CDR1 is LNHDA and CDR2 is SQIVND (reference sequence). This CDR3 has 15 amino acids. Trimming at V came to 5 bases and at J to 7 bases, leaving 12 bases not matched to a gene. The CDR3 DNA follows: TGTGCCAGTAGTGACGAGCCAGGGGGCGTAAGTGAAGCTTTCTTT. Amino acids: CASSDEPGGVSEAFF.

This clone was recorded only once. The junction differs from germline at one of its ends, possibly a read error. In nucleotides, the CDR3 is TGTGCCAGCTCATCACCATTGGGACAGGGGGCTGGGCGAAACACTGAAGCTTTCTTT. This translates into CASSSPLGQGAGRNTEAFF. The chain joins TRBV18 to TRBJ1-1, with 12 bases identical to TRBD1. CDR1 is KGHSH and CDR2 is LQKENI in the germline V gene. The CDR3 length is 19 residues.

The chain carries TRBV9 and TRBJ2-2; 7 positions agree with TRBD1. After removal of 7 bases from V and 5 bases from J, the junction contained 5 bases not matched to a gene. The CDR3 has 13 amino acids. The germline V gene has CDR1 SGDLS and CDR2 YYNGEE. The CDR3 nucleotides read TGTGCCAGCGGGACAGCTCCTACCGGGGAGCTGTTTTTT. Protein sequence: CASGTAPTGELFF.

The V gene is TRBV5-1, the J gene TRBJ2-1; TRBD2 agrees at 13 bases. Germline CDR1 is SGHRS and CDR2 is YFSETQ. Trimming removed 6 bases from V and 3 bases from J; junction bases left unmatched: 6. The CDR3 totals 16 residues. CDR3 region: CASTVGLAGFYNEQFF. The CDR3 DNA follows: TGCGCCAGCACTGTGGGACTAGCGGGGTTCTACAATGAGCAGTTCTTC. Full variable domain (missing parts from reference TRBV5-1 and TRBJ2-1): KAGVTQTPRYLIKTRGQQVTLSCSPISGHRSVSWYQQTPGQGLQFLFEYFSETQRNKGNFPGRFSGRQFSNSRSEMNVSTLELGDSALYLCASTVGLAGFYNEQFFGPGTRLTVL.

This clone has a single count. The chain uses TRBV6-5 and TRBJ1-6, with 7 bases identical to TRBD1. The CDR3 has 14 amino acids. The J segment lost 8 bases and the V segment lost 4 bases, leaving 5 bases of the junction unmatched. CDR1 MNHEY and CDR2 SVGAGI come from the germline V gene. CDR3 protein: CASSLTGEDSPLHF. Written as DNA, the CDR3 is TGTGCCAGCAGTTTAACAGGGGAAGATTCACCCCTCCACTTT.

The genes are TRBV3-1 (or the pseudogene TRBV3-2) and TRBJ1-2, with TRBD1 as a possible D gene (6 bases). This CDR3 has 14 residues. Trimming removed 0 bases from V and 4 bases from J, with 9 bases in between. Germline V CDR1 and CDR2: LGHDT, YNNKEL (reference sequence). CDR3 protein: CASSQDGDTYGYTF. As DNA, the CDR3 is TGTGCCAGCAGCCAAGATGGGGACACCTATGGCTACACCTTC.

The V and J genes are TRBV3-1 (or the pseudogene TRBV3-2) and TRBJ1-2, with D unresolved. Germline CDR1 reads LGHDT; CDR2 reads YNNKEL (reference sequence). V shed 0 bases and J shed 4 bases, with 6 bases lying between them. This CDR3 has 13 residues. CDR3: CASSQEAGYGYTF. CDR3 bases: TGTGCCAGCAGCCAAGAGGCAGGCTATGGCTACACCTTC.

The chain recombines TRBV19 with TRBJ1-6; 9 nucleotides align to TRBD1. J lost 10 bases, V lost 6 bases, and 7 bases had no gene match. CDR1 is LNHDA, CDR2 SQIVND, per germline (reference sequence). CDR3 length equals 14 residues. CDR3 amino acids: CASRPTGGVSPLHF. CDR3 sequence (DNA): TGTGCCAGTAGACCGACAGGGGGAGTGTCACCCCTCCACTTT.